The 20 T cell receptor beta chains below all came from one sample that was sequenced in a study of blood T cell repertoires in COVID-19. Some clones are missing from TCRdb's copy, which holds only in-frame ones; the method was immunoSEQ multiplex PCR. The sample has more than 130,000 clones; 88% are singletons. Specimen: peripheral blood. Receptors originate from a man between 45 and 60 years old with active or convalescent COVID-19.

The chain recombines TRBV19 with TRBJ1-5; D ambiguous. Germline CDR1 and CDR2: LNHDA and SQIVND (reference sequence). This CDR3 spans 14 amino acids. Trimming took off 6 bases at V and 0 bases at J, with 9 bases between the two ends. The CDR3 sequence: CASRSEASNQPQHF. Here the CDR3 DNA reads TGTGCCAGTAGATCTGAGGCTAGCAATCAGCCCCAGCATTTT.

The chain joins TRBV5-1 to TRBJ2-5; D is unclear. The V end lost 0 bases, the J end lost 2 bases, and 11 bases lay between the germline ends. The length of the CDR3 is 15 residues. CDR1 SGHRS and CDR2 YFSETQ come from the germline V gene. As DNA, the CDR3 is TGCGCCAGCAGCTTGGGAGTCGTTGAACAAGAGACCCAGTACTTC. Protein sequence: CASSLGVVEQETQYF.

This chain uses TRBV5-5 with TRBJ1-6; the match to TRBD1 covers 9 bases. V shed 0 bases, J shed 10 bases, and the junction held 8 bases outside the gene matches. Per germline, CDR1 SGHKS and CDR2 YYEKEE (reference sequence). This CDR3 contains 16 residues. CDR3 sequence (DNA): TGTGCCAGCAGCTTGGCCCCGGACAGGGGAAGATCACCCCTCCACTTT. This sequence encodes CASSLAPDRGRSPLHF.

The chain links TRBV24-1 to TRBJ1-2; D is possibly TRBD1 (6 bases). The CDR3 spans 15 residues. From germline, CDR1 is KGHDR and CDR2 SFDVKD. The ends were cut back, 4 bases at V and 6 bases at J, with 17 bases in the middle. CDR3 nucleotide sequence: TGTGCCACCAGTGACCATTTAGGGCGGGGGCATGGCTACACCTTC. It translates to CATSDHLGRGHGYTF.

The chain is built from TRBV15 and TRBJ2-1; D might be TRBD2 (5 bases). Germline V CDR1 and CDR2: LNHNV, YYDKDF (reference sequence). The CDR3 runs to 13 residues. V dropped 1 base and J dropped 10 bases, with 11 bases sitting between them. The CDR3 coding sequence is TGTGCCACCAGCAGAGGACTAAATTTGGAGCAGTTCTTC. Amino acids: CATSRGLNLEQFF.

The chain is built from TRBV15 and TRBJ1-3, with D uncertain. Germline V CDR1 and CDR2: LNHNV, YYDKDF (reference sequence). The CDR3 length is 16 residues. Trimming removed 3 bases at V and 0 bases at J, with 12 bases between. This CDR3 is CATSRGGKASGNTIYF. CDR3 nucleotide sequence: TGTGCCACCAGCAGGGGCGGGAAGGCCTCTGGAAACACCATATATTTT.

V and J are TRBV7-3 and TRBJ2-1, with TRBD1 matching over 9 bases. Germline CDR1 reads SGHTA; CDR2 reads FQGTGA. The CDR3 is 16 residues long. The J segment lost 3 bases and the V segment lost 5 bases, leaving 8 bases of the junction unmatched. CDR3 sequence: CASSQFGQGNYNEQFF. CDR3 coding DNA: TGTGCCAGCAGCCAATTCGGACAGGGGAACTACAATGAGCAGTTCTTC.

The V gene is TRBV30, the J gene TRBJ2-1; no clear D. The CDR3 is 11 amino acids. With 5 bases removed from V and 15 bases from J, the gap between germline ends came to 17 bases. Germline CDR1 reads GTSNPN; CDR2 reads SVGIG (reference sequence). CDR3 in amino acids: CAWAPSRSPFF. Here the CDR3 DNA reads TGTGCCTGGGCTCCTAGTCGGTCGCCGTTCTTC.

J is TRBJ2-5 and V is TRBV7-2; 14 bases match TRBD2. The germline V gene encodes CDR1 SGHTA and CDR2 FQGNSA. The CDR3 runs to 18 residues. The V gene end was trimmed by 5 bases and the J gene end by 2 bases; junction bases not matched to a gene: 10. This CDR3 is CASSPGLAGAGPQETQYF. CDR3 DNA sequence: TGTGCCAGCAGCCCGGGACTAGCGGGAGCGGGGCCACAAGAGACCCAGTACTTC.

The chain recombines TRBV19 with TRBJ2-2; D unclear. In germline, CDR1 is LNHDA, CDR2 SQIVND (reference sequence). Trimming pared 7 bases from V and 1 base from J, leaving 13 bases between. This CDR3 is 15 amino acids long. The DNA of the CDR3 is TGTGCCAGTAACTTTCAGCGAATGAACACCGGGGAGCTGTTTTTT. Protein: CASNFQRMNTGELFF.

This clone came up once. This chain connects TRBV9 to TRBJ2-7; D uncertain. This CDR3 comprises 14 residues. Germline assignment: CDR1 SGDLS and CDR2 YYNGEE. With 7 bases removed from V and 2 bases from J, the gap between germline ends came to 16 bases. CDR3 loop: CASGPSRPPYEQYF. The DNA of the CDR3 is TGTGCCAGCGGCCCCTCTAGGCCTCCCTACGAGCAGTACTTC.

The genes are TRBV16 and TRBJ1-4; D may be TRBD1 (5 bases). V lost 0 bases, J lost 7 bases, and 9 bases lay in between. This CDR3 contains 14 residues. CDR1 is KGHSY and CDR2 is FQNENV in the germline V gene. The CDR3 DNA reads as TGTGCCAGCAGCCAATCCGGGGGATCTGAAAAACTGTTTTTT. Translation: CASSQSGGSEKLFF.

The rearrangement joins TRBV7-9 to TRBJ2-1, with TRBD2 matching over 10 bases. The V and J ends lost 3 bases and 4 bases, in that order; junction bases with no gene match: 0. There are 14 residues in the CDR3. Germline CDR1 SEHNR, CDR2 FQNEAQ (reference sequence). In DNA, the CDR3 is TGTGCCAGCAGCTTGACTAGCGGGTACAATGAGCAGTTCTTC. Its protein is CASSLTSGYNEQFF. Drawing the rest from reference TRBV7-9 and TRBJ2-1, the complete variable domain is DTGVSQNPRHKITKRGQNVTFRCDPISEHNRLYWYRQTLGQGPEFLTYFQNEAQLEKSRLLSDRFSAERPKGSFSTLEIQRTEQGDSAMYLCASSLTSGYNEQFFGPGTRLTVL.

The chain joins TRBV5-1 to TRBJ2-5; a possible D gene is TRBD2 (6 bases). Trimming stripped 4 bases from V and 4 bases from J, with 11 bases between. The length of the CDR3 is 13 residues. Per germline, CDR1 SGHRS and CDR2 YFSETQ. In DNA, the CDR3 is TGCGCCAGCAGCCGCGGAGGGCTAGAGACCCAGTACTTC. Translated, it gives CASSRGGLETQYF.

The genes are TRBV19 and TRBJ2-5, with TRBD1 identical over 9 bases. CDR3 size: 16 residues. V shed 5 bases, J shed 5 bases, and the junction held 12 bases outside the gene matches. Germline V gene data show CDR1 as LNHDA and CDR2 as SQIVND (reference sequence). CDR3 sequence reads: CASSYGTGTPGETQYF. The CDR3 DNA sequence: TGTGCCAGTAGTTACGGGACAGGGACCCCCGGGGAGACCCAGTACTTC.

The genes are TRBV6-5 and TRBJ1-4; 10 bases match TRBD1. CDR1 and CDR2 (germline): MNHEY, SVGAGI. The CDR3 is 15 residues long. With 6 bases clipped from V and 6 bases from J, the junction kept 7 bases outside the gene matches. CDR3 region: CASSNRDRGDEKLFF. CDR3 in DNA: TGTGCCAGCAGCAACAGGGACAGGGGTGATGAAAAACTGTTTTTT.

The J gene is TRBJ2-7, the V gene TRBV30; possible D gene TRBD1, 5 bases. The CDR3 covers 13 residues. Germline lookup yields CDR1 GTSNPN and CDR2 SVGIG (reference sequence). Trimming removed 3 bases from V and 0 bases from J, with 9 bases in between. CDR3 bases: TGTGCCTGGAGCTATACAGGCTCCTACGAGCAGTACTTC. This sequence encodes CAWSYTGSYEQYF.

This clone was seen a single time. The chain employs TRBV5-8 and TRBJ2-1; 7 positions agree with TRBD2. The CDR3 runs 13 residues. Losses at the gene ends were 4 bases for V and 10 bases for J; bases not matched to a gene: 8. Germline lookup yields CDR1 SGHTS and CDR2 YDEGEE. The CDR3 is CASSLGGGREQFF. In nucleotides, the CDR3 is TGTGCCAGCAGCCTGGGCGGGGGAAGGGAGCAGTTCTTC.

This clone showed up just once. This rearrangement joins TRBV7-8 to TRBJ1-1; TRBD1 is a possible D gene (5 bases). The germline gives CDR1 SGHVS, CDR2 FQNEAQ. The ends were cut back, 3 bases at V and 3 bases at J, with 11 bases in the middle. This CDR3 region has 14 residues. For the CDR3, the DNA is TGTGCCAGCAGCTTCGTTGGCAGGGACACTGAAGCTTTCTTT. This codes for CASSFVGRDTEAFF. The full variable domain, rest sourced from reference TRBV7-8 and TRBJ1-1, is GAGVSQSPRYKVAKRGQDVALRCDPISGHVSLFWYQQALGQGPEFLTYFQNEAQLDKSGLPSDRFFAERPEGSVSTLKIQRTQQEDSAVYLCASSFVGRDTEAFFGQGTRLTVV.

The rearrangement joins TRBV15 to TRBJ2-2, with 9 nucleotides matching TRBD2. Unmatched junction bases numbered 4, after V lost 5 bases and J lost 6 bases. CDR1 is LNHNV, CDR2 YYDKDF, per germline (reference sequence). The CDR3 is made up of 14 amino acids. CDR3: CATSGLAGAGELFF. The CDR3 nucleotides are TGTGCCACCAGCGGATTAGCGGGAGCCGGGGAGCTGTTTTTT. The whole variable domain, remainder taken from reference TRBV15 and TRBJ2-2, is DAMVIQNPRYQVTQFGKPVTLSCSQTLNHNVMYWYQQKSSQAPKLLFHYYDKDFNNEADTPDNFQSRRPNTSFCFLDIRSPGLGDTAMYLCATSGLAGAGELFFGEGSRLTVL.